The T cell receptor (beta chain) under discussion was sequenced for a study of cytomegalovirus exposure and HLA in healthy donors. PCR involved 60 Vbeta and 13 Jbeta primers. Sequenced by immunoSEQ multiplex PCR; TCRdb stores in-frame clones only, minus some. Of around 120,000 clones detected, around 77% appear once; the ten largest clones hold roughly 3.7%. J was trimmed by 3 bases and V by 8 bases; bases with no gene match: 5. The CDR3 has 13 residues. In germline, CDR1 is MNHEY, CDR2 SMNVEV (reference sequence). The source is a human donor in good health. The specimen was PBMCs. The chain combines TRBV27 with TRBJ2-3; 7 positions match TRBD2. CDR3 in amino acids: CASGDYPTDTQYF. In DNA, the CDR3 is TGTGCCAGCGGGGACTACCCAACAGATACGCAGTATTTT.